This is a list of T cell receptor beta chains from one sample in a study of blood T cell repertoires in COVID-19. TCRdb keeps only in-frame clones here, not all; method: immunoSEQ multiplex PCR. This sample has about 170,000 clones; around four fifths occur once, and the top ten carry approximately 4%. Source material: PBMCs or T cells enriched from blood (not recorded which). These receptors all come from a woman between 50 and 59 years old in a cohort exposed to, infected with or recovered from COVID-19 (not recorded which). Each CDR3 is given with its conserved first and last residue. A D gene is named only where the DNA matches it firmly. Only part of the rows carry a size: once, few, many, or a class if the clone is expanded.

size	D	J	V	DNA	CDR3
few	TRBD1	TRBJ1-5	TRBV6-5	TGTGCCAGCAGTACTCAGGGACAGAATTATCAGCCCCAGCATTTT	CASSTQGQNYQPQHF
NA	TRBD1	TRBJ2-1	TRBV7-2	TGTGCCAGCAGGGGCACAGGGGACAATGAGCAGTTCTTC	CASRGTGDNEQFF
once	NA	TRBJ2-7	TRBV7-9	TGTGCCAGCAGCTTAGTTCTATTTACGCAGTACTTC	CASSLVLFTQYF
NA	NA	TRBJ1-2	TRBV5-4	TGTGCCAGCAGCTTGGCGGGGGATGGCTACACCTTC	CASSLAGDGYTF
once	NA	TRBJ1-5	TRBV28	TGTGCCAGTCGAGGCAGTGGAGCAGGGTATAGCAATCAGCCCCAGCATTTT	CASRGSGAGYSNQPQHF
NA	NA	TRBJ2-1	TRBV10-2	TGCGCCAGCAGTTCCTTCCTAGACTTCGCTAATGAGCAGTTCTTC	CASSSFLDFANEQFF
NA	TRBD2	TRBJ2-5	TRBV9	TGTGCCAGCAGAGGGGGACTAGCGGGAGCCGAGACCCAGTACTTC	CASRGGLAGAETQYF
NA	NA	TRBJ1-1	TRBV28	TGTGCCAGCAGTCAAGGGGGTGGTGGGGCTGAAGCTTTCTTT	CASSQGGGGAEAFF
NA	TRBD1	TRBJ1-4	TRBV24-1	TGTGCCACCCGGGACAGGGCCACTTATGAAAAACTGTTTTTT	CATRDRATYEKLFF
NA	NA	TRBJ1-5	TRBV5-5	TGTGCCAGCAGCTTGGAGGGGAAAGAGCCCCAGCATTTT	CASSLEGKEPQHF
few	TRBD1	TRBJ2-1	TRBV9	TGTGCCAGCAGCGCCGTTGGAGGAGACAGGGGGATATACAATGAGCAGTTCTTC	CASSAVGGDRGIYNEQFF
NA	NA	TRBJ1-2	TRBV27	TGTGCCAGCAGTACAAACAGGGCTTTTAACTATGGCTACACCTTC	CASSTNRAFNYGYTF
once	TRBD1	TRBJ1-2	TRBV10-2	TGCGCCAGCAGTGAGTCAGCAGGGGGCTACTATGGCTACACCTTC	CASSESAGGYYGYTF
NA	TRBD1	TRBJ1-3	TRBV19	TGTGCCAGTAGTATAAGCCAGGGGGCTTACACCATATATTTT	CASSISQGAYTIYF
NA	TRBD2	TRBJ2-2	TRBV5-1	TGCGCCAGCAGTACCGGGACTAGCGGGAGCAGGGAGCTGTTTTTT	CASSTGTSGSRELFF
NA	TRBD1	TRBJ2-3	TRBV18	TGTGCCAGCTCGCCCTACCGGGGGGACAGGGGAGCAGATACGCAGTATTTT	CASSPYRGDRGADTQYF
NA	NA	TRBJ2-3	TRBV18	TGTGCCAGCTCACCACCGGCGGCCACAGATACGCAGTATTTT	CASSPPAATDTQYF
NA	NA	TRBJ1-1	TRBV27	TGTGCCAGCAGTAGACTGACGGACACTGAAGCTTTCTTT	CASSRLTDTEAFF
NA	NA	TRBJ2-4	TRBV21-1	TGTGCCAGCAGCGGATTCCAGGGGTCGTTTGCCAAAAACATTCAGTACTTC	CASSGFQGSFAKNIQYF
NA	NA	TRBJ2-4	TRBV18	TGTGCCAGCTCACTCGAGGTGGCCAAAAACATTCAGTACTTC	CASSLEVAKNIQYF
NA	TRBD2	TRBJ2-1	TRBV9	TGTGCCAGCGGGACTAGCGGGGGTACTGAGCAGTTCTTC	CASGTSGGTEQFF
NA	TRBD1	TRBJ1-4	TRBV28	TGTGCCAGCAGGCCCCGGGACAGGGCGTATGAAAAACTGTTTTTT	CASRPRDRAYEKLFF
NA	NA	TRBJ2-5	TRBV10-3	TGTGCCATCAGTCCCGGACTGGACCAAGAGACCCAGTACTTC	CAISPGLDQETQYF
NA	TRBD1	TRBJ1-5	TRBV19	TGTGCCAGTAGTGTGGGACAGGGGTACGTTGGCAATCAGCCCCAGCATTTT	CASSVGQGYVGNQPQHF
NA	TRBD1	TRBJ1-2	TRBV7-2	TGTGCCAGCAGCTTGGGGACAGGGGGGGATCTCTATGGCTACACCTTC	CASSLGTGGDLYGYTF
NA	TRBD1	TRBJ1-2	TRBV4-2	TGTGCCAGCAGCCAAGAGACCCAGGGGGTATGGTATGGCTACACCTTC	CASSQETQGVWYGYTF
NA	NA	TRBJ2-2	TRBV5-4	TGTGCCAGCACCCCGACAGGCGGAGGGGAGCTGTTTTTT	CASTPTGGGELFF
NA	TRBD1	TRBJ1-4	TRBV5-1	TGCGCCAGCAGCTTAGCGACAGGGAATGGTATCGGTGAAAAACTGTTTTTT	CASSLATGNGIGEKLFF
NA	TRBD1	TRBJ2-1	TRBV29-1	TGCAGCGTTGGGACAGGGGGCTACAATGAGCAGTTCTTC	CSVGTGGYNEQFF
NA	TRBD1	TRBJ1-2	TRBV4-2	TGTGCCAGCAGCCCAGGGACAGGGGGCTATGGCTACACCTTC	CASSPGTGGYGYTF
once	TRBD2	TRBJ2-5	TRBV6-2/TRBV6-3	TGTGCCAGCAGTTACTCGATGTTCCTAGCGGGAGGCCTAGAGACCCAGTACTTC	CASSYSMFLAGGLETQYF
NA	TRBD1	TRBJ2-7	TRBV6-5	TGTGCCAGCAGTTCTCCCGGACAGGGGGCGATCTACGAGCAGTACTTC	CASSSPGQGAIYEQYF
NA	TRBD1	TRBJ1-2	TRBV9	TGTGCCAGCAGCGCACGCGACAGGGCAGGACTTAACTATGGCTACACCTTC	CASSARDRAGLNYGYTF
NA	TRBD1	TRBJ2-1	TRBV6-5	TGTGCCAGCAGCCGGGACAGAAACCTCAATGAGCAGTTCTTC	CASSRDRNLNEQFF
NA	NA	TRBJ1-5	TRBV28	TGTGCCAGCATCCCCGAGGGCCTTCGGCAGCCCCAGCATTTT	CASIPEGLRQPQHF
NA	TRBD2	TRBJ2-7	TRBV4-1	TGCGCCAGCAGCCTCTCTGGGGGGGTCGTCCCTCTAGGCGAGCAGTACTTC	CASSLSGGVVPLGEQYF
NA	TRBD1	TRBJ1-1	TRBV19	TGTGCCAGTAGTCTAGGACAGGGAACGAACACTGAAGCTTTCTTT	CASSLGQGTNTEAFF
NA	TRBD2	TRBJ2-4	TRBV3-1/TRBV3-2	TGTGCCAGCAGCCAAGATGGGACTAGTGTGACCAAAAACATTCAGTACTTC	CASSQDGTSVTKNIQYF
once	NA	TRBJ2-7	TRBV6-1	TGTGCCAGCAGGTACGGACAGTCCTACGAGCAGTACTTC	CASRYGQSYEQYF
NA	TRBD1	TRBJ1-6	TRBV11-2	TGTGCCAGCAGAAAGGGGGGACAGCGGAATTCACCCCTCCACTTT	CASRKGGQRNSPLHF
NA	NA	TRBJ2-5	TRBV11-3	TGTGCCAGCAGCCCCGAAGGGGAAGGGGAGACCCAGTACTTC	CASSPEGEGETQYF